Sequencing of this TCR beta chain was carried out in a study of identical twins' blood T cells. Across the whole study: Roughly twelve libraries, six alpha and six beta, gave around 50 million reads.

Reared together, all three twin pairs probably met the same infectious agents and vaccines. V lost 0 bases and J lost 0; bases outside the gene matches: 10. The germline V gene encodes CDR1 DFQATT and CDR2 SNEGSKA (reference sequence). The CDR3 has 19 amino acids. TCR cDNA libraries came from RNA via a modified published protocol. Original handling: Clonotypes per individual ranged from about 85,000 to nearly 550,000. TCRdb processed the 5' RACE reads anew with MiXCR; each CDR3 protein has one entry. TCRdb assigned the V and J calls; the authors' analysis was not used. The profile shows 350,000 to 400,000 distinct CDR3 sequences, 28% of them singletons.

The receptor was isolated from a woman aged 18 to 55 in good health. Sequenced material: PBMCs. The V call is TRBV20-1, the J call TRBJ1-5; 11 bases agree with TRBD1. As DNA, the CDR3 is TGCAGTGCTAGAGATCTCGGGACAGGGGGTGGGAATAGCAATCAGCCCCAGCATTTT. Its translation is CSARDLGTGGGNSNQPQHF.